These T cell receptor beta chains were read from a single sample in a study of PD-1 blockade in classical Hodgkin lymphoma. The data were produced by immunoSEQ multiplex PCR, yet TCRdb's version contains in-frame clones alone and is incomplete. The repertoire has approximately 90,000 clones, around 90% of them found once; the top ten carry roughly 2.6%. This specimen consisted of peripheral blood mononuclear cells (PBMCs), obtained before the second cycle of nivolumab. These receptors originate from a human donor with classical Hodgkin lymphoma. The CDR3 runs from the conserved cysteine through the conserved F or W. The D gene is left open where the match is weak. Not every row has a clone size; where given, it reads once, few, many or a size class.

. | TRBJ1-1 | . | TRBV18 | CASSPMAVMNTEAFF | TGTGCCAGCTCACCAATGGCAGTGATGAACACTGAAGCTTTCTTT
. | TRBJ1-1 | . | TRBV5-1 | CASTFGGYGGSEAFF | TGCGCCAGCACCTTTGGAGGGTACGGGGGTTCTGAAGCTTTCTTT
. | TRBJ2-2 | . | TRBV28 | CASTDTGSSTGELFF | TGTGCCAGCACCGACACAGGGAGTAGCACCGGGGAGCTGTTTTTT
TRBD2 | TRBJ2-2 | once | TRBV5-1 | CASSVSGRALTGELFF | TGCGCCAGCAGCGTTAGCGGGAGGGCTCTCACCGGGGAGCTGTTTTTT
. | TRBJ2-6 | . | TRBV27 | CASMFSGANVLTF | TGTGCCAGCATGTTTTCTGGGGCCAACGTCCTGACTTTC
TRBD2 | TRBJ2-3 | . | TRBV7-3 | CASSPMTSGYTDTQYF | TGTGCCAGCAGCCCGATGACTAGCGGGTACACAGATACGCAGTATTTT
TRBD1 | TRBJ1-1 | . | TRBV10-2 | CASREKGGNTEAFF | TGCGCCAGCAGGGAGAAAGGGGGCAACACTGAAGCTTTCTTT
. | TRBJ2-5 | . | TRBV6-1 | CASSVGPQETQYF | TGTGCCAGCAGTGTGGGGCCCCAGGAGACCCAGTACTTC
. | TRBJ1-5 | once | TRBV19 | CASSTGERNQPQHF | TGTGCCAGTAGTACAGGAGAACGCAATCAGCCCCAGCATTTT
. | TRBJ1-3 | . | TRBV10-3 | CAIRTADSGNTIYF | TGTGCCATCAGGACAGCAGACTCTGGAAACACCATATATTTT
TRBD2 | TRBJ2-1 | . | TRBV5-4 | CASSGLGGSHHNEQFF | TGTGCCAGCAGCGGCTTGGGCGGGAGTCACCACAATGAGCAGTTCTTC
. | TRBJ2-3 | . | TRBV9 | CASSPLATSSTDTQYF | TGTGCCAGCAGCCCTCTAGCAACTTCTAGCACAGATACGCAGTATTTT
TRBD1 | TRBJ2-7 | . | TRBV7-8 | CASSLWGQGGDF | TGTGCCAGCAGCTTATGGGGACAGGGAGGGGACTTC
. | TRBJ2-1 | . | TRBV29-1 | CSVEPRTRKALNEQFF | TGCAGCGTTGAACCCCGAACCCGAAAGGCGCTTAATGAGCAGTTCTTC
. | TRBJ2-7 | . | TRBV5-1 | CASSLEVGTDEQYF | TGCGCCAGCAGCTTGGAGGTGGGAACCGACGAGCAGTACTTC
TRBD1 | TRBJ1-2 | . | TRBV6-1 | CASSATLGTGGDYGYTF | TGTGCCAGCAGTGCAACCCTCGGGACAGGGGGCGACTATGGCTACACCTTC
. | TRBJ1-2 | . | TRBV30 | CAWGSGNYGYTF | TGTGCCTGGGGAAGTGGGAACTATGGCTACACCTTC